These 14 T cell receptor beta chains were all obtained from the same sample, sequenced in a study of chemoradiotherapy in HPV16-positive cancers. Generated by immunoSEQ multiplex PCR, the TCRdb table keeps only in-frame clones and is missing some. Seen here are almost 3,000 clones, around 90% observed once, and the top ten hold approximately 2.9%. The source was tumor tissue, collected from a patient who underwent chemoradiotherapy. The source of these receptors is a human donor with HPV-associated anogenital cancer.

V usage is TRBV7-9 and J usage is TRBJ2-3; TRBD2 matches at 8 bases. V lost 4 bases, J lost 3 bases, and 6 bases stayed unmatched. CDR1 is SEHNR, CDR2 FQNEAQ, per germline (reference sequence). The CDR3 loop spans 15 amino acids. This CDR3 is CASSSSGGGTDTQYF. Written as DNA, the CDR3 is TGTGCCAGCAGCTCCAGCGGGGGCGGGACAGATACGCAGTATTTT.

The CDR3 DNA reads as TGTGCCAGCAGCGTTAGAGCGGGAGCTACAGATACGCAGTATTTT. This codes for CASSVRAGATDTQYF. The rearrangement joins TRBV9 to TRBJ2-3, with 8 bases aligning to TRBD2. The CDR3 covers 15 residues. Unmatched junction bases numbered 5, after V lost 2 bases and J lost 3 bases. Per germline, CDR1 SGDLS and CDR2 YYNGEE.

The chain employs TRBV9 and TRBJ1-3; no firm D call. The CDR3 covers 12 residues. From germline, CDR1 is SGDLS and CDR2 YYNGEE. V lost 3 bases to trimming and J lost 2 bases, with 3 bases between them. In DNA, the CDR3 is TGTGCCAGCAGCGCGGCTGGAAACACCATATATTTT. Its protein product is CASSAAGNTIYF.

The chain is built from TRBV6-6 and TRBJ2-2; D remains ambiguous. This CDR3 spans 13 amino acids. Germline V gives CDR1 MNHNY, CDR2 SVGAGI (reference sequence). V shed 4 bases and J shed 0 bases, with 3 bases lying between them. The CDR3 bases are TGTGCCAGCAGTTCCGCGAACACCGGGGAGCTGTTTTTT. This translates into CASSSANTGELFF.

The chain has TRBV5-5 and TRBJ1-1; TRBD1 matches 7 bases. The CDR3 runs 13 residues. V lost 4 bases and J lost 10; bases outside the gene matches: 10. Looked up from germline, CDR1 is SGHKS and CDR2 is YYEKEE (reference sequence). This CDR3 reads CASSDRQGLSAFF. The CDR3 DNA is TGTGCCAGCAGCGACCGACAGGGTCTTTCAGCTTTCTTT.

The chain links TRBV10-3 to TRBJ1-3, with a weak D call TRBD1 (5 bases). Trimming stripped 6 bases from V and 0 bases from J, with 12 bases between. This CDR3 spans 15 amino acids. The germline V gene has CDR1 ENHRY and CDR2 SYGVKD. The CDR3: CAIRQGTDSGNTIYF. The CDR3 region has the DNA TGTGCCATCAGGCAGGGCACAGACTCTGGAAACACCATATATTTT.

V and J are TRBV6-4 and TRBJ2-3; 12 bases agree with TRBD2. This CDR3 contains 15 residues. V was clipped by 6 bases and J by 4 bases; unmatched bases: 5. The germline V gene has CDR1 MRHNA and CDR2 SNTAGT. The CDR3 DNA is TGTGCCAGCAGCCCCCTAGCGGGAGGGCCAGATACGCAGTATTTT. It specifies CASSPLAGGPDTQYF.

This clone was recorded only once. This chain uses TRBV7-2 with TRBJ2-6, with D unresolved. V was cut by 0 bases and J by 0 bases, with 9 bases left in between. This CDR3 has 17 residues. Germline CDR1 SGHTA, CDR2 FQGNSA. The CDR3 loop is CASSLAGVISGANVLTF. The CDR3 DNA follows: TGTGCCAGCAGCTTAGCTGGGGTAATCTCTGGGGCCAACGTCCTGACTTTC. The full variable domain, its missing parts supplied by reference TRBV7-2 and TRBJ2-6, is GAGVSQSPSNKVTEKGKDVELRCDPISGHTALYWYRQSLGQGLEFLIYFQGNSAPDKSGLPSDRFSAERTGGSVSTLTIQRTQQEDSAVYLCASSLAGVISGANVLTFGAGSRLTVL.

The rearrangement links TRBV4-3 to TRBJ1-1, with D possibly matching TRBD1 (5 bases). In germline, CDR1 is LGHNA, CDR2 YSLEER. The CDR3 is 18 amino acids. Trimming shortened V by 0 bases and J by 4 bases, and 21 bases separated the two germline ends. CDR3 bases: TGCGCCAGCAGCCAAGATTCGTCCCGGTCAGGGTTGGGCACTGAAGCTTTCTTT. Amino acid sequence: CASSQDSSRSGLGTEAFF.

This clone showed up just a few times. J is TRBJ2-7 and V is TRBV25-1, with D hard to call. The CDR3 totals 12 residues. The germline gives CDR1 MGHDK, CDR2 SYGVNS. V was pared by 6 bases and J by 6 bases, with 12 bases between. The CDR3 protein is CASRVDAGEQYF. The CDR3 bases are TGTGCCAGCAGGGTTGATGCCGGCGAGCAGTACTTC.

V gene TRBV6-1 combines with J gene TRBJ2-3; tentatively, D is TRBD1 (5 bases). The CDR3 sequence is 16 residues long. Per the germline V gene, CDR1 is MNHNS and CDR2 is SASEGT. The germline V and J ends were trimmed by 2 bases and 2 bases, with 14 bases remaining between them. CDR3 in DNA: TGTGCCAGCAGTGAACAAGGGGTTCGTTCCACAGATACGCAGTATTTT. It is translated as CASSEQGVRSTDTQYF.

CDR3 residues: CASIAGWGTDTQYF. CDR3 sequence (DNA): TGTGCCAGCATAGCGGGCTGGGGCACAGATACGCAGTATTTT. The chain recombines TRBV6-1 with TRBJ2-3; 7 bases are a match to TRBD2. Germline loops: CDR1 MNHNS, CDR2 SASEGT. Trimming removed 7 bases from V and 1 base from J; junction bases left unmatched: 5. This CDR3 contains 14 residues.

The rearrangement links TRBV5-1 to TRBJ2-2; TRBD2 agrees at 11 bases. The CDR3 loop spans 15 amino acids. V lost 4 bases, J lost 6 bases, and 5 bases stayed unmatched. CDR1 SGHRS and CDR2 YFSETQ come from the germline V gene. The CDR3 DNA is TGCGCCAGCAGCCCGGGACTAGCGGCACCCGGGGAGCTGTTTTTT. Translating it yields CASSPGLAAPGELFF.

Only one count was recorded for this clone. This chain links TRBV27 with TRBJ2-1; 8 positions match TRBD2. The CDR3 spans 14 residues. Germline CDR1 MNHEY, CDR2 SMNVEV (reference sequence). V was pared by 3 bases and J by 9 bases, with 7 bases of the junction left unmatched. This CDR3 is CASSFGGVTSEQFF. The DNA for the CDR3 is TGTGCCAGCAGTTTCGGGGGGGTAACAAGTGAGCAGTTCTTC.